The 21 T cell receptor beta chains below come from one sample, sequenced in a study of blood T cell repertoires in COVID-19. Sequencing used immunoSEQ multiplex PCR; TCRdb keeps in-frame clones, though not all of them. The data contain fewer than 300,000 clones, 88% of them seen just once; the ten biggest clones take up roughly 4%. Sequencing used peripheral blood. Source of these receptors: a man aged 55-75 years who had recovered from COVID-19.

This clone was counted a single time. CDR3 amino acids: CASSLAPGTYEQFF. Here the CDR3 DNA reads TGTGCCAGCAGCTTAGCGCCGGGGACTTATGAGCAGTTCTTC. The rearrangement joins TRBV7-2 to TRBJ2-1, with D maybe TRBD2 (6 bases). This CDR3 has 14 amino acids. Germline V CDR1 and CDR2: SGHTA, FQGNSA. V was cut by 0 bases and J by 8 bases, with 11 bases left in between.

A single count supports this clone. Sequence at one end of the junction differs from germline and may be a read error. The gene calls are TRBV7-7 and TRBJ2-5, with 10 bases that match TRBD1. Germline V gene lookup returns CDR1 SSHAT and CDR2 FNYEAQ (reference sequence). This CDR3 has 14 residues. CDR3 bases: TGTGCTAGCAGCTCCCGGACAGGGGGAGAGACCCAGTACTTC. Translating it yields CASSSRTGGETQYF.

The chain uses TRBV30 and TRBJ1-3; D might be TRBD1 (5 bases). V was trimmed by 0 bases and J by 0 bases, leaving 15 bases between them. The CDR3 spans 17 residues. Germline V gene data show CDR1 as GTSNPN and CDR2 as SVGIG (reference sequence). For the CDR3, the DNA is TGTGCCTGGAGTGTTTTCCCCGCAGGGCCCTCTGGAAACACCATATATTTT. It specifies CAWSVFPAGPSGNTIYF.

This chain connects TRBV29-1 to TRBJ2-2, with 14 bases lining up with TRBD2. This CDR3 region has 15 residues. In germline, CDR1 is SQVTM, CDR2 ANQGSEA. The junction had 7 bases not matched to a gene; V was cut back by 6 bases and J by 7 bases. CDR3: CSVMTSGGAGGELFF. CDR3 DNA: TGCAGCGTCATGACTAGCGGGGGGGCGGGCGGGGAGCTGTTTTTT.

V gene TRBV19 combines with J gene TRBJ2-7; D is possibly TRBD2 (6 bases). V was shortened by 3 bases and J by 4 bases, with 10 bases between the two germline ends. This CDR3 is 13 amino acids long. The V gene's germline CDR1 is LNHDA and CDR2 SQIVND (reference sequence). The CDR3 spells CASSIPGVYEQYF. The CDR3 bases are TGTGCCAGTAGTATCCCGGGAGTATACGAGCAGTACTTC.

This sequence joins TRBV9 and TRBJ1-5; D unclear. Per the germline V gene, CDR1 is SGDLS and CDR2 is YYNGEE. With 0 bases removed from V and 0 bases from J, the gap between germline ends came to 10 bases. The CDR3 is made up of 16 amino acids. The DNA of the CDR3 is TGTGCCAGCAGCGTAGGGGCAGCAAATAGCAATCAGCCCCAGCATTTT. Translated, it gives CASSVGAANSNQPQHF.

The chain combines TRBV6-2 or TRBV6-3 with TRBJ2-7, with 7 bases identical to TRBD1. Germline V CDR1 and CDR2: MNHEY, SVGEGT. V dropped 2 bases and J dropped 1; count of bases not matched to a gene: 2. The CDR3 runs 14 residues. CDR3 coding DNA: TGTGCCAGCAGTTACGGGACAGCTTCCTACGAGCAGTACTTC. Protein product: CASSYGTASYEQYF.

Regarding this clone: Other DNA sequences within the sample encode an identical CDR3. The CDR3 DNA reads as TGTGCCAGCTCACCCGGGGGGGATACGCAGTATTTT. This encodes CASSPGGDTQYF. The chain combines TRBV18 with TRBJ2-3, with 7 positions matching TRBD2. The ends lost 3 bases at V and 6 bases at J; junction bases unmatched: 0. There are 12 residues in the CDR3. The germline V gene encodes CDR1 KGHSH and CDR2 LQKENI.

This sequence joins TRBV19 and TRBJ2-3; 7 bases agree with TRBD2. CDR1 and CDR2 (germline): LNHDA, SQIVND (reference sequence). This CDR3 has 14 residues. J gave up 4 bases and V 4 bases, and 5 bases lay outside the gene matches. In DNA, the CDR3 is TGTGCCAGTAGTAAGTCGGGGAGGGCAGATACGCAGTATTTT. This translates into CASSKSGRADTQYF.

V is TRBV7-3 and J is TRBJ2-7; 8 nucleotides match TRBD1. Looked up from germline, CDR1 is SGHTA and CDR2 is FQGTGA. V gave up 5 bases and J gave up 1 base; unmatched junction bases: 4. The CDR3 runs 14 residues. CDR3 bases: TGTGCCAGCAGCCCAGGGGGCTTATCCTACGAGCAGTACTTC. Amino acids: CASSPGGLSYEQYF.

Note on this clone: Because the CDR3's place on the DNA is in doubt, the DNA is left out and the CDR3 is given as listed by TCRdb. The V and J genes are TRBV6-4 and TRBJ2-7; TRBD2, as called in the table, went unchecked against the DNA. The CDR3 totals 16 residues, both ends included. Germline CDR1 reads MRHNA; CDR2 reads SNTAGT. Here the CDR3 reads CASSQFGSGTSREQYF.

V and J are TRBV12-3 or TRBV12-4 and TRBJ2-7; 7 bases map to TRBD1. Trimming cost V 6 bases and J 6 bases; bases outside gene matches: 5. This CDR3 is 12 amino acids long. CDR3 sequence (DNA): TGTGCCAGCAGGCACAGGGGACCCGAGCAGTACTTC. Translated, it gives CASRHRGPEQYF.

V gene TRBV19 combines with J gene TRBJ1-3; 9 nucleotides match TRBD1. V lost 5 bases and J lost 4; bases outside the gene matches: 12. The CDR3 spans 17 residues. CDR1 and CDR2 from the germline V gene are LNHDA and SQIVND (reference sequence). As DNA, the CDR3 is TGTGCCAGTAGTCTTGGGACAGGGTGGTCGGCGGGAAACACCATATATTTT. It encodes CASSLGTGWSAGNTIYF.

V usage is TRBV6-4 and J usage is TRBJ2-3; maybe TRBD2 (7 bases). Trimming took off 1 base at V and 1 base at J, with 12 bases between the two ends. CDR3 length equals 16 residues. Germline V gene sequence: CDR1 MRHNA, CDR2 SNTAGT. The CDR3 spells CASSDYAGARTDTQYF. As DNA, the CDR3 is TGTGCCAGCAGTGACTACGCGGGGGCCCGCACAGATACGCAGTATTTT.

The chain couples TRBV7-8 to TRBJ2-2; 12 bases agree with TRBD1. The CDR3 sequence is 18 residues long. Germline loops: CDR1 SGHVS, CDR2 FQNEAQ. V lost 3 bases, J lost 2 bases, and 7 bases stayed unmatched. The CDR3 DNA sequence: TGTGCCAGCAGCTTTGGGACAGGGGGCTCACCAAACACCGGGGAGCTGTTTTTT. This codes for CASSFGTGGSPNTGELFF.

The chain has TRBV2 and TRBJ1-2; D remains ambiguous. Germline V CDR1 and CDR2: SNHLY, FYNNEI. There are 13 residues in the CDR3. Deletions cut 10 bases from V and 1 base from J, with 13 bases between. CDR3 in amino acids: CATDWRSNYGYTF. CDR3 bases: TGTGCCACCGATTGGAGGAGTAACTATGGCTACACCTTC.

The chain links TRBV30 to TRBJ1-6; 9 bases align to TRBD1. The CDR3 totals 14 residues. Germline trimming cut 3 bases from V and 6 bases from J; bases unmatched to any gene: 3. Germline values: CDR1 GTSNPN, CDR2 SVGIG (reference sequence). The CDR3 bases are TGTGCCTGGAGGATACAGGGGGCTAATTCACCCCTCCACTTT. It encodes CAWRIQGANSPLHF.

This chain joins TRBV6-5 and TRBJ1-2; the D gene is possibly TRBD1 (5 bases). The CDR3 has 15 amino acids. Trimming stripped 8 bases from V and 4 bases from J, with 20 bases between. The V gene's germline CDR1 is MNHEY and CDR2 SVGAGI. CDR3 in DNA: TGTGCCAGCGCCCCGGCGGCCGGGGGTTCCTATGGCTACACCTTC. It codes for CASAPAAGGSYGYTF.

The chain carries TRBV12-3 or TRBV12-4 and TRBJ1-2; 7 bases are shared with TRBD1. J lost 4 bases, V lost 7 bases, and 6 bases had no gene match. The CDR3 runs 13 residues. The CDR3 DNA sequence: TGTGCCAGCAAAATACGGACAGGCTATGGCTACACCTTC. This encodes CASKIRTGYGYTF.

This chain joins TRBV6-4 and TRBJ1-2, with 7 bases fitting TRBD1. CDR3 size: 15 residues. V shed 6 bases and J 0 bases; nucleotides not matched to a gene: 7. Germline V CDR1 and CDR2: MRHNA, SNTAGT. The CDR3 DNA is TGTGCCAGCAGAGCAAGGGGGACAGCTAACTATGGCTACACCTTC. As protein: CASRARGTANYGYTF.

V usage is TRBV7-9 and J usage is TRBJ2-7; D possibly corresponds to TRBD1 (8 bases). V lost 4 bases and J lost 4, with 20 bases in between. The germline gives CDR1 SEHNR, CDR2 FQNEAQ (reference sequence). This CDR3 spans 16 amino acids. The CDR3 nucleotides read TGTGCCAGCAGCTCGACCCAGGGGGCGCGGGGGTACGAGCAGTACTTC. This codes for CASSSTQGARGYEQYF. Full variable domain (missing parts from reference TRBV7-9 and TRBJ2-7): DTGVSQNPRHKITKRGQNVTFRCDPISEHNRLYWYRQTLGQGPEFLTYFQNEAQLEKSRLLSDRFSAERPKGSFSTLEIQRTEQGDSAMYLCASSSTQGARGYEQYFGPGTRLTVT.